This T cell receptor (beta chain) originates from a study of cytomegalovirus exposure and HLA in healthy donors. Study information: Unique TCR beta sequences numbering some 110 million came from 150 million to 200 million T cells in an earlier analysis.

PCR was performed using 60 Vbeta and 13 Jbeta primers. Clones were read by immunoSEQ multiplex PCR, and TCRdb kept only the in-frame ones, dropping some. The profile shows approximately 150,000 clones, about 83% of them singletons. For this clone: Antigen specificity is unknown.

Broader study findings: A later analysis showed HLA-associated TCR beta chains outstripping equally common others in clonal expansion. Analysis performed later found 16,951 TCR beta sequences associated with HLA alleles at 0.05 false discovery rate. Versus the roughly 670-donor mean, an Asian-associated ancestry cluster reportedly showed fewer N-insertions in a later analysis.

The CDR3 has 14 amino acids. V lost 3 bases to trimming and J lost 4 bases, with 9 bases between them. Per the germline V gene, CDR1 is MDHEN and CDR2 is SYDVKM. Sequencing input: PBMCs. This chain joins TRBV28 and TRBJ2-2; D is uncertain. The TCR was taken from a man aged 40-55 years in good health and CMV-seropositive. The CDR3 DNA follows: TGTGCCAGCAGTTTGGTCAGTTTCACCGGGGAGCTGTTTTTT. It specifies CASSLVSFTGELFF.